This entry features one TCR beta chain sequence. What it binds is unknown. This entry comes from a study of regulatory T cells in long-lasting Graves disease. The germline gives CDR1 MNHEY, CDR2 SVGAGI. The CDR3 totals 14 residues. The trim removed 7 bases at V and 1 base at J, leaving 3 bases unmatched. Arm-PCR of CDR3 regions and iRepertoire HTBI primers were used to build TCR beta libraries. TCRdb used MiXCR to reprocess the multiplex PCR reads, holding one entry per CDR3 protein. The table shows around 250,000 distinct CDR3 sequences, with 15% to 20% occurring only once. Study-level results: Persistent disease showed a preference for TRBV28, TRBJ1-2 and TRBJ2-5.

Time point in this sample: newly diagnosed GD, antithyroid drugs for less than 3 months. PBMC-extracted RNA yielded the TCR library. The same data also contributed to another study, on T cells in Graves' hyperthyroidism and ophthalmopathy. That investigation notes: Patients having uncontrolled infection, another autoimmune disease, pregnancy or lactation were not included.

This sequence joins TRBV6-5 and TRBJ2-2; 7 bases match TRBD1. Sequenced material: peripheral blood mononuclear cells (PBMCs), taken at new diagnosis, from a patient treated with antithyroid drugs. This TCR was recovered from a woman aged 30 to 39 with Graves disease. This chain's CDR3 is CASTRQGNTGELFF. The CDR3, as DNA: TGTGCCAGCACGAGACAGGGGAACACCGGGGAGCTGTTTTTT.